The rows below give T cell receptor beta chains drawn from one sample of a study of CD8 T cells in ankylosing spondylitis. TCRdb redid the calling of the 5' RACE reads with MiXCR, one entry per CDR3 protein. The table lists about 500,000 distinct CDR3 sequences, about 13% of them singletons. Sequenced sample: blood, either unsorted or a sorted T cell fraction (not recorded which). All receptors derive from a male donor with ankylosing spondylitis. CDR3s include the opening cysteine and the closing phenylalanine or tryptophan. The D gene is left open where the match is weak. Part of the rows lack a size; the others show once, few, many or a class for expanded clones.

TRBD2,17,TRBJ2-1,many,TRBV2,CASKTSGRGGSYNEQFF,TGTGCCAGCAAGACTAGCGGGAGGGGGGGCTCCTACAATGAGCAGTTCTTC
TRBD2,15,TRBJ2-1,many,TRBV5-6,CASRLGLASYNEQFF,TGTGCCAGCAGGTTGGGACTAGCTTCCTACAATGAGCAGTTCTTC
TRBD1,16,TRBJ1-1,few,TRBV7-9,CASSPKSTGKGTEAFF,TGTGCCAGCAGCCCAAAATCGACAGGGAAGGGCACTGAAGCTTTCTTT
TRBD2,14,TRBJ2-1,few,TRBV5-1,CASSGTSGGYEQFF,TGCGCCAGCAGTGGGACTAGCGGAGGGTATGAGCAGTTCTTC
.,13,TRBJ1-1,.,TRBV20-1,CSAVSPPGTEAFF,TGCAGTGCCGTCAGTCCCCCGGGGACTGAAGCTTTCTTT
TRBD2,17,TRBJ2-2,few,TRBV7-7,CASSLSLAGADAGELFF,TGTGCCAGCAGCTTATCGCTAGCGGGAGCCGATGCCGGGGAGCTGTTTTTT
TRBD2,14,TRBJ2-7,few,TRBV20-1,CSAMTSGRSYEQYF,TGCAGTGCTATGACTAGCGGGAGGTCCTACGAGCAGTACTTC
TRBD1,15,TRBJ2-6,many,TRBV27,CASRRDRAGANVLTF,TGTGCCAGCAGGAGAGACAGGGCCGGGGCCAACGTCCTGACTTTC
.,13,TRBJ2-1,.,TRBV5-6,CASSQDFYNEQFF,TGTGCCAGCAGCCAGGACTTTTACAATGAGCAGTTCTTC
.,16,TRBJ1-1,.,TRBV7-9,CASSFSGGGSNTEAFF,TGTGCCAGCAGCTTTAGCGGCGGGGGCTCGAACACTGAAGCTTTCTTT
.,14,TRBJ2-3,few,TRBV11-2,CASSLGVITDTQYF,TGTGCCAGCAGCTTAGGGGTGATCACAGATACGCAGTATTTT
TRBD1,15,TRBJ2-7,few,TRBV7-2,CASSLEAGGFYEQYF,TGTGCCAGCAGCTTAGAGGCAGGGGGTTTCTACGAGCAGTACTTC
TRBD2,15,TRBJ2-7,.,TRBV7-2,CASSLVAGDENEQYF,TGTGCCAGCAGCTTAGTAGCGGGAGATGAAAACGAGCAGTACTTC
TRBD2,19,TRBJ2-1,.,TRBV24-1,CATSDPGVAGGGPYNEQFF,TGTGCCACCAGTGACCCCGGGGTAGCGGGAGGAGGACCCTACAATGAGCAGTTCTTC
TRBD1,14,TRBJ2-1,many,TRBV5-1,CASSPQGAGNEQFF,TGCGCCAGCAGCCCACAGGGGGCGGGCAATGAGCAGTTCTTC
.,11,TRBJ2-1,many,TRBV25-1,CASSETGVSFF,TGTGCCAGCAGTGAAACGGGAGTTTCGTTCTTC
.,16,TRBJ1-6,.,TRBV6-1,CASSDSARIYNSPLHF,TGTGCCAGCAGTGATTCCGCCCGGATCTATAATTCACCCCTCCACTTT
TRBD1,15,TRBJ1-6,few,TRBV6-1,CASSATGEGNSPHHF,TGTGCCAGCAGTGCGACAGGGGAGGGTAATTCACCCCACCACTTT
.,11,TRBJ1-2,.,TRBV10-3,CAISAGGGYTF,TGTGCCATCAGTGCCGGGGGCGGCTACACCTTC
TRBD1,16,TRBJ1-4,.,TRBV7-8,CASSLGQGGLNEKLFF,TGTGCCAGCAGCTTAGGACAGGGGGGACTTAATGAAAAACTGTTTTTT
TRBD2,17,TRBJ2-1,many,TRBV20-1,CSASEAGGKGRKGEQFF,TGCAGTGCTAGTGAAGCGGGAGGAAAAGGAAGGAAGGGTGAGCAGTTCTTC
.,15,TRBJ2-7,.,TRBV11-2,CASSPGTLLDYEQYF,TGTGCCAGCAGCCCCGGGACTCTACTCGACTACGAGCAGTACTTC
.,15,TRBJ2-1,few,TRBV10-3,CAISGDLSSYNEQFF,TGTGCCATCAGTGGAGATTTAAGCTCCTACAATGAGCAGTTCTTC
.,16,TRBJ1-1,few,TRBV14,CASSQDLGQVDTEAFF,TGTGCCAGCAGCCAAGATCTCGGGCAGGTTGATACTGAAGCTTTCTTT
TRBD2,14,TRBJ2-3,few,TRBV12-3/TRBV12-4,CASTSAGGVDTQYF,TGTGCCAGCACCTCGGCGGGGGGTGTCGATACGCAGTATTTT
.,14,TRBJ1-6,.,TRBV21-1,CASIRTAGASPLHF,TGTGCCAGCATCCGGACGGCGGGAGCTTCGCCCCTCCACTTT
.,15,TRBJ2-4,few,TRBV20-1,CSAGSLGAAKNIQYF,TGCAGTGCTGGAAGTCTGGGGGCGGCCAAAAACATTCAGTACTTC
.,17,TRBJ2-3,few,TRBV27,CASSSTLRNPGLDTQYF,TGTGCCAGCAGTTCAACACTCCGAAACCCAGGGTTAGATACGCAGTATTTT
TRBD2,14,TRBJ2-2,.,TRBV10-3,CAVAGGVDTGELFF,TGTGCCGTAGCGGGAGGGGTGGACACCGGGGAGCTGTTTTTT
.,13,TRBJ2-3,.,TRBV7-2,CASSPQSTDTQYF,TGTGCCAGCAGCCCACAGTCCACAGATACGCAGTATTTT
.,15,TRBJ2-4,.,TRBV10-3,CAIRPGDGAKNIQYF,TGTGCCATCAGGCCAGGGGATGGAGCCAAAAACATTCAGTACTTC
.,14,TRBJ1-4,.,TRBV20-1,CSASPGGDNEKLFF,TGCAGTGCTAGCCCAGGAGGGGATAATGAAAAACTGTTTTTT
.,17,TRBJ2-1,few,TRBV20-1,CSARDPRLGAGYNEQFF,TGCAGTGCTAGAGACCCACGCCTAGGGGCGGGATACAATGAGCAGTTCTTC
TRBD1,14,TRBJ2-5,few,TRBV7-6,CASSFPGQGETQYF,TGTGCCAGCAGCTTTCCTGGACAGGGGGAGACCCAGTACTTC
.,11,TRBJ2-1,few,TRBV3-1,CASSQAAEQFF,TGTGCCAGCAGCCAAGCGGCTGAGCAGTTCTTC
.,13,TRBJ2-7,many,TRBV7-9,CASSWGSGYEQYF,TGTGCCAGCAGCTGGGGGAGCGGCTACGAGCAGTACTTC
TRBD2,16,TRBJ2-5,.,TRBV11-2,CASSPWTSGVKETQYF,TGTGCCAGCAGCCCCTGGACTAGCGGGGTAAAAGAGACCCAGTACTTC
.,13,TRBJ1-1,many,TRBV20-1,CSVSRDRNTEAFF,TGCAGTGTCTCGAGGGACCGGAACACTGAAGCTTTCTTT
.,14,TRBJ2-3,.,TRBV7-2,CASSEGRSTDTQYF,TGTGCCAGCAGCGAGGGGCGGAGCACAGATACGCAGTATTTT
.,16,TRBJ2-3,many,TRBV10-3,CAISEYRDWSPDTQYF,TGTGCCATCAGTGAGTACAGGGATTGGTCGCCAGATACGCAGTATTTT
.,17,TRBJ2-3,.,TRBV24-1,CATSERAGEKLTDTQYF,TGTGCCACCAGTGAGCGAGCAGGGGAAAAGCTCACAGATACGCAGTATTTT
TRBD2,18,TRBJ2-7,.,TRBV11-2,CASSSKLAGGPGSYEQYF,TGTGCCAGCAGCTCCAAACTAGCGGGAGGGCCGGGCTCCTACGAGCAGTACTTC
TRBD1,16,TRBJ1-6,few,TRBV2,CASSKGQARYNSPLHF,TGTGCCAGCAGTAAAGGACAGGCTAGATATAATTCACCCCTCCACTTT
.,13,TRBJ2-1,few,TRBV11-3,CASSRLPYNEQFF,TGTGCCAGCAGCAGGCTGCCCTACAATGAGCAGTTCTTC
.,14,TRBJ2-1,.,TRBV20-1,CSARAAESDNEQFF,TGCAGTGCTAGGGCAGCGGAAAGTGACAATGAGCAGTTCTTC
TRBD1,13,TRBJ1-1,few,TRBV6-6,CASLQGMNTEAFF,TGTGCCAGCTTACAGGGGATGAACACTGAAGCTTTCTTT
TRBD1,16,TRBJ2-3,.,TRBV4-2,CASSQGRDRVQDTQYF,TGTGCCAGCAGCCAAGGGCGGGACAGGGTTCAAGATACGCAGTATTTT
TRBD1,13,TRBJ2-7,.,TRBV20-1,CSAPPGQGYEQYF,TGCAGTGCTCCCCCCGGACAGGGTTACGAGCAGTACTTC
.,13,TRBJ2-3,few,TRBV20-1,CSATATKTDTQYF,TGCAGTGCTACCGCAACAAAGACGGATACGCAGTATTTT
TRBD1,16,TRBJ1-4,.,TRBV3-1,CASSQGRTGVNEKLFF,TGTGCCAGCAGCCAAGGACGGACAGGGGTTAATGAAAAACTGTTTTTT
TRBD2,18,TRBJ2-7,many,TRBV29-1,CSVSGLSSSGSRSYEQYF,TGCAGCGTATCGGGACTTAGCTCTAGCGGGAGTAGGTCCTACGAGCAGTACTTC
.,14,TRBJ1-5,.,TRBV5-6,CAISPGTLGQPQHF,TGTGCCATCAGCCCCGGGACCCTCGGGCAGCCCCAGCATTTT
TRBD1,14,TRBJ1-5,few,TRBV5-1,CASSSQGIGQPQHF,TGCGCCAGCAGCTCACAGGGGATCGGCCAGCCCCAGCATTTT
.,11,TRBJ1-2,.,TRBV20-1,CSASKVRGYTF,TGCAGTGCTAGCAAGGTTCGGGGCTACACCTTC
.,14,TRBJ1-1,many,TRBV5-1,CASSLWSGSTEAFF,TGCGCCAGCAGCTTGTGGTCAGGGAGCACTGAAGCTTTCTTT
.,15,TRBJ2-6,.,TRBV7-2,CASSLDPTQANVLTF,TGTGCCAGCAGCTTAGACCCGACCCAGGCCAACGTCCTGACTTTC
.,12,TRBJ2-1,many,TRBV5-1,CASSLLGGEQFF,TGCGCCAGCAGCCTGTTGGGGGGCGAGCAGTTCTTC